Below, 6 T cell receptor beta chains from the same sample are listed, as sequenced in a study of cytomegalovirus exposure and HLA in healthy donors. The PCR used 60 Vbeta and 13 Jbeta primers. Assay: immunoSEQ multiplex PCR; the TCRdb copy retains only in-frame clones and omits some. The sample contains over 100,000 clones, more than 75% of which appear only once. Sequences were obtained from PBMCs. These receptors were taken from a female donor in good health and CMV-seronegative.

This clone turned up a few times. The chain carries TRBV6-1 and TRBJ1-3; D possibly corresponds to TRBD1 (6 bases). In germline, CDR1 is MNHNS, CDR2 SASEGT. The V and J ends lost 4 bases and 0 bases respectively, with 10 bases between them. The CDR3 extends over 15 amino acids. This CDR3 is CASSGQVSSGNTIYF. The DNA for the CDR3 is TGTGCCAGCAGTGGACAGGTTAGCTCTGGAAACACCATATATTTT.

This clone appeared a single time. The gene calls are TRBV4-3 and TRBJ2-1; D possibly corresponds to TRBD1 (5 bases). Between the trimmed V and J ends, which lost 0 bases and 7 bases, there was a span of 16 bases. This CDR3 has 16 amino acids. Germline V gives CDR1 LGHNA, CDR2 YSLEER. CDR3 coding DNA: TGCGCCAGCAGCCAAGATCTGTCAGGGTTAAGGAATGAGCAGTTCTTC. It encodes CASSQDLSGLRNEQFF.

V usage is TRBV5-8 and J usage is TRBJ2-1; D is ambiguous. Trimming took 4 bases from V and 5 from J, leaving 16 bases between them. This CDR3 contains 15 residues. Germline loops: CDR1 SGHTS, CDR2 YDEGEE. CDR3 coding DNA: TGTGCCAGCAGCGTGGACGCCCGACTCCACAATGAGCAGTTCTTC. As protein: CASSVDARLHNEQFF.

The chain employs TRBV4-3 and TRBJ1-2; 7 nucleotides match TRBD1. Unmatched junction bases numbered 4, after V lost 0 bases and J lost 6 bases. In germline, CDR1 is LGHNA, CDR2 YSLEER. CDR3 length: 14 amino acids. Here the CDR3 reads CASSQETGTHGYTF. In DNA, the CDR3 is TGCGCCAGCAGCCAAGAGACAGGGACTCATGGCTACACCTTC.

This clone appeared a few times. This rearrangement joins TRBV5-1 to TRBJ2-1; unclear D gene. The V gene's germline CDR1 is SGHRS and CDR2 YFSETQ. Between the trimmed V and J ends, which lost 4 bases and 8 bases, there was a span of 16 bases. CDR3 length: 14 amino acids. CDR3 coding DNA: TGCGCCAGCAGCCCTCAGTCCTCTGCGGATGAGCAGTTCTTC. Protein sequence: CASSPQSSADEQFF.

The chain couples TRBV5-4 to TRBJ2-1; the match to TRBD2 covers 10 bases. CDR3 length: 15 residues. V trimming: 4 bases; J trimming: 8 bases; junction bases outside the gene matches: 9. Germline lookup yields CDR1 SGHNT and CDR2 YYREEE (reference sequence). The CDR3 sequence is CASSLSSGSSDEQFF. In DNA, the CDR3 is TGTGCCAGCAGCCTCTCTAGCGGGAGTTCTGATGAGCAGTTCTTC. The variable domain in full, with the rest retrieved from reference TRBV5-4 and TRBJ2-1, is ETGVTQSPTHLIKTRGQQVTLRCSSQSGHNTVSWYQQALGQGPQFIFQYYREEENGRGNFPPRFSGLQFPNYSSELNVNALELDDSALYLCASSLSSGSSDEQFFGPGTRLTVL.